The 18 T cell receptor beta chains presented below share a single source sample, sequenced in a study of shared clonotypes between healthy human individuals. Only in-frame clones appear in the TCRdb table, and some are missing; sequencing was by immunoSEQ multiplex PCR. This sample has around 500,000 clones, with 60% to 80% found just once. The sequencing input was PBMCs. These receptors were obtained from a woman aged 40 to 50 in good health. Some clones in this sample may be carry-over from other donors' samples.

CDR3 sequence: CASSYSVGATNEKLFF. The CDR3 nucleotides read TGTGCCAGCAGTTACTCAGTAGGGGCAACTAATGAAAAACTGTTTTTT. The V call is TRBV6-5, the J call TRBJ1-4; D may be TRBD1 (5 bases). V dropped 0 bases and J dropped 0 bases, with 8 bases sitting between them. CDR3 size: 16 residues. Looked up from germline, CDR1 is MNHEY and CDR2 is SVGAGI.

This clone was detected only once. The chain links TRBV5-1 to TRBJ1-1; D unresolved. CDR1 and CDR2 (germline): SGHRS, YFSETQ. V lost 2 bases and J 2 bases, leaving 10 bases between the germline ends. This CDR3 is 14 amino acids long. CDR3 sequence: CASSLQPPNTEAFF. The DNA of the CDR3 is TGCGCCAGCAGCTTACAGCCGCCTAACACTGAAGCTTTCTTT.

This chain connects TRBV2 to TRBJ2-2; 9 nucleotides line up with TRBD1. This CDR3 is built from 13 residues. Germline assignment: CDR1 SNHLY and CDR2 FYNNEI. V dropped 10 bases and J dropped 4; count of bases not matched to a gene: 4. The CDR3 here is CATRDRATGELFF. The CDR3 coding sequence is TGTGCCACCAGGGACAGGGCCACCGGGGAGCTGTTTTTT.

The V call is TRBV7-3, the J call TRBJ2-3; D is uncertain. CDR1 and CDR2 from the germline V gene are SGHTA and FQGTGA. Trimming shortened V by 5 bases and J by 6 bases, and 6 bases separated the two germline ends. The CDR3 extends over 11 amino acids. This CDR3 is CASSEGDTQYF. The CDR3 DNA follows: TGTGCCAGCAGCGAAGGGGATACGCAGTATTTT.

In its sample, this clone was seen once. This chain links TRBV30 with TRBJ1-5; D is perhaps TRBD1 (5 bases). The CDR3 length is 13 residues. Germline lookup yields CDR1 GTSNPN and CDR2 SVGIG (reference sequence). Trimming shortened V by 5 bases and J by 0 bases, and 8 bases separated the two germline ends. The CDR3 DNA reads TGTGCCTGGGACGGGGGTAGCAATCAGCCCCAGCATTTT. Amino acids: CAWDGGSNQPQHF.

This clone was seen a single time. The V call is TRBV2, the J call TRBJ2-7, with unresolved D. V was cut by 2 bases and J by 4 bases, with 6 bases left in between. CDR1 and CDR2 from the germline V gene are SNHLY and FYNNEI. This CDR3 has 12 residues. The CDR3 loop is CASSEILYEQYF. CDR3 nucleotides: TGTGCCAGCAGTGAAATCCTTTACGAGCAGTACTTC.

The sample holds a few counts of this clone. This chain uses TRBV2 with TRBJ2-2; D possibly corresponds to TRBD1 (6 bases). V gave up 6 bases and J gave up 0 bases, with 8 bases separating them. In germline, CDR1 is SNHLY, CDR2 FYNNEI. The CDR3 is made up of 14 amino acids. The CDR3 reads CASRQGANTGELFF. The CDR3 nucleotides are TGTGCCAGCAGACAGGGCGCGAACACCGGGGAGCTGTTTTTT.

The rearrangement links TRBV27 to TRBJ2-3; 10 bases map to TRBD2. V trimming: 2 bases; J trimming: 10 bases; junction bases outside the gene matches: 6. The CDR3 extends over 14 amino acids. Germline V gene data show CDR1 as MNHEY and CDR2 as SMNVEV (reference sequence). The chain's CDR3 is CASSLGLADQAQYF. For the CDR3, the DNA is TGTGCCAGCAGTTTAGGACTAGCGGACCAGGCGCAGTATTTT.

This clone was found many times. The chain combines TRBV19 with TRBJ2-7, with 9 positions matching TRBD2. CDR3 length: 14 residues. Trimming took 4 bases from V and 5 from J; bases not matched to a gene: 6. Germline CDR1 is LNHDA and CDR2 is SQIVND (reference sequence). CDR3 residues: CASSTPGLANEQYF. In DNA form, the CDR3 reads TGTGCCAGTAGTACCCCGGGACTAGCTAACGAGCAGTACTTC.

The chain joins TRBV29-1 to TRBJ2-5, with 11 positions matching TRBD2. V lost 4 bases to trimming and J lost 5 bases; unmatched junction nucleotides: 3. From germline, CDR1 is SQVTM and CDR2 ANQGSEA. The CDR3 is 13 residues long. CDR3 sequence (DNA): TGCAGCGTTGGGGCTAGCGGGAGGGAGACCCAGTACTTC. Protein product: CSVGASGRETQYF.

This clone was seen many times. In DNA form, the CDR3 reads TGTGCCAGCAGCTTAGCCCCGGGGGGCTACAATGAGCAGTTCTTC. It codes for CASSLAPGGYNEQFF. This chain connects TRBV11-2 to TRBJ2-1; 7 nucleotides match TRBD2. Unmatched junction bases numbered 3, after V lost 1 base and J lost 3 bases. The CDR3 is 15 amino acids. Per the germline V gene, CDR1 is SGHAT and CDR2 is FQNNGV.

V is TRBV5-6 and J is TRBJ1-3, with a tentative D call TRBD1 (5 bases). There are 13 residues in the CDR3. V dropped 4 bases and J dropped 4 bases, with 9 bases sitting between them. The germline gives CDR1 SGHDT, CDR2 YYEEEE. CDR3: CASSLRDGNTIYF. The CDR3 bases are TGTGCCAGCAGCCTCCGGGACGGAAACACCATATATTTT.

This sequence joins TRBV28 and TRBJ1-3; D is unresolved. The CDR3 sequence is 13 residues long. Trimming left V 2 bases short and J 4 bases short, with 6 bases between. Germline lookup yields CDR1 MDHEN and CDR2 SYDVKM. CDR3 in amino acids: CASSLVAGNTIYF. The CDR3 bases are TGTGCCAGCAGTTTAGTTGCGGGAAACACCATATATTTT.

About this clone itself: Other nucleotide sequences in the sample specify the same CDR3. The chain recombines TRBV19 with TRBJ2-7; D is ambiguous. Germline-derived CDR1 and CDR2 are LNHDA and SQIVND (reference sequence). The CDR3 consists of 13 residues. V lost 3 bases and J lost 2, with 8 bases in between. CDR3 loop: CASSITATYEQYF. CDR3 nucleotides: TGTGCCAGTAGTATTACAGCTACCTACGAGCAGTACTTC.

With regard to this clone: At one of its ends the junction is not consistent with the germline gene, which may arise from a read error. In DNA, the CDR3 is TGTGCCAGCAGCATAGCGGGACAGGCCTACGAGCAGTACTTC. Translating it yields CASSIAGQAYEQYF. V usage is TRBV7-9 and J usage is TRBJ2-7, with D possibly being TRBD1 or TRBD2 (8 bases each). The CDR3 contains 14 residues. Germline lookup yields CDR1 SEHNR and CDR2 FQNEAQ (reference sequence).

J is TRBJ1-2 and V is TRBV29-1, with a possible D match to TRBD1 (5 bases). V was trimmed by 6 bases and J by 3 bases, leaving 17 bases between them. Germline V lookup: CDR1 SQVTM, CDR2 ANQGSEA. The length of the CDR3 is 14 residues. The CDR3 bases are TGCAGCGTCGCCGTTGGAGGGGATCACTATGGCTACACCTTC. Translating gives CSVAVGGDHYGYTF.

This clone was seen a handful of times. The chain carries TRBV10-2 and TRBJ2-7, with 11 positions matching TRBD1. The V and J ends lost 8 bases and 2 bases, in that order; junction bases with no gene match: 5. The CDR3 contains 14 residues. Per germline, CDR1 WSHSY and CDR2 SAAADI. The CDR3 reads CASRRGQGAYEQYF. CDR3 in DNA: TGCGCCAGCCGACGGGGACAGGGGGCCTACGAGCAGTACTTC.

This rearrangement joins TRBV5-4 to TRBJ2-5; D is possibly TRBD1 or TRBD2 (5 bases each). The CDR3 is made up of 15 amino acids. Germline V gene lookup returns CDR1 SGHNT and CDR2 YYREEE (reference sequence). V dropped 3 bases and J dropped 5 bases, with 17 bases sitting between them. The CDR3 protein is CASSSGTTKSETQYF. Here the CDR3 DNA reads TGTGCCAGCAGCTCCGGGACCACCAAGTCGGAGACCCAGTACTTC.